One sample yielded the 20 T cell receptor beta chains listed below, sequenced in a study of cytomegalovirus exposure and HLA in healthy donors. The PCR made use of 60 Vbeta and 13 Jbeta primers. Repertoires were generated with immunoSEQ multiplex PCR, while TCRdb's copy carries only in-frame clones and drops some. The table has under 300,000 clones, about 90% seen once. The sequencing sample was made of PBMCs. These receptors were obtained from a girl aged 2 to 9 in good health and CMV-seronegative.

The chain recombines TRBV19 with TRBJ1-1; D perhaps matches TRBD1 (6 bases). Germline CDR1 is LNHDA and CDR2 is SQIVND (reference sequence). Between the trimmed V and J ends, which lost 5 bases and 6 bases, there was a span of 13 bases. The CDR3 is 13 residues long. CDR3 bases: TGTGCCAGTAGTGATACAGGGACCGCTGAAGCTTTCTTT. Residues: CASSDTGTAEAFF.

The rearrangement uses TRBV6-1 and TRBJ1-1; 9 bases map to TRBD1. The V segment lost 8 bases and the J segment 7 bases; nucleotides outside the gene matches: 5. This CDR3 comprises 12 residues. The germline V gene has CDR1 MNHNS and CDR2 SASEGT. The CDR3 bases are TGTGCCAGCGGGGACAGGGATTTTGAAGCTTTCTTT. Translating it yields CASGDRDFEAFF.

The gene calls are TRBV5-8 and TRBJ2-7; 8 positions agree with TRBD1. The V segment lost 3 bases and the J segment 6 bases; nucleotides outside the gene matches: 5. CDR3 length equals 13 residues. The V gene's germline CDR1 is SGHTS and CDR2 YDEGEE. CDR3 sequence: CASSSDRVGEQYF. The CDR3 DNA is TGTGCCAGCAGCTCGGACAGGGTCGGCGAGCAGTACTTC.

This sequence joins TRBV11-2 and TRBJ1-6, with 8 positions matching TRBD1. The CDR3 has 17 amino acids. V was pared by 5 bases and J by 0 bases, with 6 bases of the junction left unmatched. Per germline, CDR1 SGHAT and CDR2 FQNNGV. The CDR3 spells CASSLRDRNSYNSPLHF. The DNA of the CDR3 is TGTGCCAGCAGCCTCCGGGACAGGAACTCCTATAATTCACCCCTCCACTTT.

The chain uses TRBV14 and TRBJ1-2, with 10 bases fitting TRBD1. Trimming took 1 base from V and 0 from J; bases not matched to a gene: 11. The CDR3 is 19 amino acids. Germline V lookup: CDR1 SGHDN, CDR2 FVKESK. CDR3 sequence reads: CASSQAVGTGDYPNYGYTF. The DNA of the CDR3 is TGTGCCAGCAGCCAAGCTGTCGGGACAGGGGATTACCCTAACTATGGCTACACCTTC.

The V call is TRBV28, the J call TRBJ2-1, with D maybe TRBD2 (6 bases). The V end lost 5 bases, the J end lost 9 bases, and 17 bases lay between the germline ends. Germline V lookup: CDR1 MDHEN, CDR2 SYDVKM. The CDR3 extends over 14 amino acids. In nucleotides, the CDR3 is TGTGCCAGCAGTCTGGGGCGACTAGTCAGTGAGCAGTTCTTC. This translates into CASSLGRLVSEQFF.

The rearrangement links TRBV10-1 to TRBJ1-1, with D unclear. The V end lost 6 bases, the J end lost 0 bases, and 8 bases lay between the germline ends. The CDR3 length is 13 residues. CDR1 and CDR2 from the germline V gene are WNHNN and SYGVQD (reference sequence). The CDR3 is CASSPTVNTEAFF. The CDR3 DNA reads TGCGCCAGCAGCCCAACAGTGAACACTGAAGCTTTCTTT.

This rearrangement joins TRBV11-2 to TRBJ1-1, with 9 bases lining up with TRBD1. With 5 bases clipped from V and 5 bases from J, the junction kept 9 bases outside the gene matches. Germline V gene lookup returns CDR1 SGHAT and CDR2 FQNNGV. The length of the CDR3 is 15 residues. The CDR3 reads CASSPRGQGRTEAFF. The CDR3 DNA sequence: TGTGCCAGCAGCCCGAGGGGACAGGGACGAACTGAAGCTTTCTTT.

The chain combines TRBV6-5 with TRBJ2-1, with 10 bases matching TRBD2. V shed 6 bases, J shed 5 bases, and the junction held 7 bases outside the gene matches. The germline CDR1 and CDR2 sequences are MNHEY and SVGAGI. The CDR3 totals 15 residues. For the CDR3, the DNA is TGTGCCAGCAGAGGTAAGCTAGCGGGAGACAATGAGCAGTTCTTC. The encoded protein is CASRGKLAGDNEQFF.

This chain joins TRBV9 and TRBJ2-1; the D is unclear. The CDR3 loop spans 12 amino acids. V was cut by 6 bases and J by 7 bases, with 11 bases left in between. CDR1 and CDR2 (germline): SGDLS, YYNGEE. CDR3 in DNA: TGTGCCAGCACTGGCCAGACAAATGAGCAGTTCTTC. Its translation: CASTGQTNEQFF.

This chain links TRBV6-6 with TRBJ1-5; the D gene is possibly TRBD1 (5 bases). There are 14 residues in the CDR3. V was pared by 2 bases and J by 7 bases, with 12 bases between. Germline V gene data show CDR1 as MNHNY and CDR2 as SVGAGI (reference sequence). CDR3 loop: CASSYGGEGQPQHF. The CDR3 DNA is TGTGCCAGCAGTTACGGGGGGGAGGGCCAGCCCCAGCATTTT.

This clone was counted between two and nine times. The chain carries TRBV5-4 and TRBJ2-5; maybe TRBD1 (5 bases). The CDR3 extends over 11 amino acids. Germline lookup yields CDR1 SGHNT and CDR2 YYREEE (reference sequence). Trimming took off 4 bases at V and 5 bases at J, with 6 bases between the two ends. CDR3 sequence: CASSPGETQYF. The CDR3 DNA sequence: TGTGCCAGCAGCCCAGGGGAGACCCAGTACTTC.

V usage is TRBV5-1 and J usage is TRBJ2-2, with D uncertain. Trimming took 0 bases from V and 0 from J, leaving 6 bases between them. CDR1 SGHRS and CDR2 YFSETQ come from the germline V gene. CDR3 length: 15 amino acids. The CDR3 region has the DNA TGCGCCAGCAGCTTGGGGGCAGCGAACACCGGGGAGCTGTTTTTT. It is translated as CASSLGAANTGELFF.

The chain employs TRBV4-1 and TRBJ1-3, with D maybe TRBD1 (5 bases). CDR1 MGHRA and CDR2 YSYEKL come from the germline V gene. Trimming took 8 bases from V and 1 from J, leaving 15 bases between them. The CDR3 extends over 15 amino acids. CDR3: CASSKDSFSGNTIYF. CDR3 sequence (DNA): TGCGCCAGCTCAAAAGACAGTTTTTCTGGAAACACCATATATTTT.

CDR3 nucleotides: TGTGCCAGCAGCTTTGGCCCACGACTAGCGGGAGGAGCCTACGAGCAGTACTTC. This codes for CASSFGPRLAGGAYEQYF. The V gene is TRBV5-4, the J gene TRBJ2-7, with 13 bases identical to TRBD2. Germline values: CDR1 SGHNT, CDR2 YYREEE (reference sequence). The V and J ends lost 2 bases and 2 bases, in that order; junction bases with no gene match: 10. CDR3 length: 18 residues.

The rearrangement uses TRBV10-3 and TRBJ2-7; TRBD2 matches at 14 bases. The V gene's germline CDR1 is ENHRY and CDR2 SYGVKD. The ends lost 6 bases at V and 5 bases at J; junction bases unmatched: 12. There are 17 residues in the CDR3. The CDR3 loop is CAIRGLAGEGLRDEQYF. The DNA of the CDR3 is TGTGCCATCAGGGGACTAGCGGGGGAAGGTTTAAGGGACGAGCAGTACTTC.

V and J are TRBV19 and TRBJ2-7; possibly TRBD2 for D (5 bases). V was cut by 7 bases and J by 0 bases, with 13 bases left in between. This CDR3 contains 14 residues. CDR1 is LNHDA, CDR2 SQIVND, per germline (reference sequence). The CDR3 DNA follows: TGTGCCAGTAAATCCTACGGGGACTCCTACGAGCAGTACTTC. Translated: CASKSYGDSYEQYF.

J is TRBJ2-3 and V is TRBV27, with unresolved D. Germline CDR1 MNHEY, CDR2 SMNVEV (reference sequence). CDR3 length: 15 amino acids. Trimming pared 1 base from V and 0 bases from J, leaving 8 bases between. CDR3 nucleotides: TGTGCCAGCAGTTTATTCTTATCTAGCACAGATACGCAGTATTTT. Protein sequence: CASSLFLSSTDTQYF.

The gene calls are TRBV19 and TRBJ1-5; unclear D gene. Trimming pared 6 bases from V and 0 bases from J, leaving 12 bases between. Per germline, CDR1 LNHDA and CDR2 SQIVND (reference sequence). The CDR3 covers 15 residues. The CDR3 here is CASSQVVNSNQPQHF. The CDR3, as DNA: TGTGCCAGTAGCCAGGTAGTAAATAGCAATCAGCCCCAGCATTTT. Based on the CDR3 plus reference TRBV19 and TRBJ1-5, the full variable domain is DGGITQSPKYLFRKEGQNVTLSCEQNLNHDAMYWYRQDPGQGLRLIYYSQIVNDFQKGDIAEGYSVSREKKESFPLTVTSAQKNPTAFYLCASSQVVNSNQPQHFGDGTRLSIL.

The CDR3 bases are TGCGCCAGCAGCCAAGATGGGTTAGAGACAGGGGCCGAGCAGTACTTC. This codes for CASSQDGLETGAEQYF. J is TRBJ2-5 and V is TRBV4-1, with TRBD1 matching over 8 bases. The DNA end is more similar to TRBJ2-7, so the J call may be wrong. CDR1 and CDR2 from the germline V gene are MGHRA and YSYEKL. This CDR3 contains 16 residues.